Listed below are T cell receptor beta chains from one sample, sequenced in a study of shared clonotypes between healthy human individuals. Some clones are missing from TCRdb's copy, which holds only in-frame ones; the method was immunoSEQ multiplex PCR. The sample includes some 2,100,000 clones, 90% to 96% seen only once; the top ten take roughly 0.13%. Material: naive CD4+ T cells sorted from blood. Receptor source: a young man in good health. Each CDR3 is given with its conserved first and last residue. Each record gives: clone size, D gene, V gene, J gene, CDR3 protein, CDR3 DNA. A D gene is named only where the DNA matches it firmly. Clone size, where shown, is once, few, many, or a class for clones that have expanded.

>NA|TRBD2|TRBV18|TRBJ2-3
CASSPQAGLMDTQYF
TGTGCCAGCTCACCACAAGCGGGATTAATGGATACGCAGTATTTT
>NA|NA|TRBV7-6|TRBJ1-1
CASSSGLEVAFF
TGTGCCAGCAGCTCCGGGCTCGAGGTGGCTTTCTTT
>NA|NA|TRBV19|TRBJ2-1
CASSIEAGLYEQFF
TGTGCCAGTAGTATCGAGGCAGGGTTGTATGAGCAGTTCTTC
>NA|TRBD2|TRBV5-1|TRBJ2-3
CASSLEVASGALAATQYF
TGCGCCAGCAGCTTGGAAGTGGCGAGCGGGGCGTTGGCGGCTACGCAGTATTTT
>NA|NA|TRBV5-1|TRBJ2-1
CASSLAPPGSSYNEQFF
TGCGCCAGCAGCTTGGCCCCCCCAGGGAGCTCCTACAATGAGCAGTTCTTC
>NA|TRBD1|TRBV19|TRBJ1-2
CASSTRDRVYGYTF
TGTGCCAGTAGTACACGGGACAGGGTCTATGGCTACACCTTC
>NA|TRBD2|TRBV5-1|TRBJ2-3
CASSGTPSGGPGDTQYF
TGCGCCAGCAGCGGGACCCCTAGCGGGGGGCCGGGAGATACGCAGTATTTT
>NA|NA|TRBV30|TRBJ2-7
CAWRRFGGFYEQYF
TGTGCCTGGAGGAGGTTCGGAGGGTTTTACGAGCAGTACTTC
>NA|NA|TRBV21-1|TRBJ2-7
CASSKRGNEQYF
TGTGCCAGCAGCAAAAGGGGTAACGAGCAGTACTTC
>once|TRBD1|TRBV6-1|TRBJ2-1
CASGPGQGAPNEQFF
TGTGCCAGCGGCCCGGGACAGGGGGCGCCCAATGAGCAGTTCTTC
>once|NA|TRBV4-1|TRBJ2-5
CASSTLAVGETQYF
TGCGCCAGCAGCACCCTCGCGGTTGGAGAGACCCAGTACTTC
>NA|NA|TRBV30|TRBJ1-1
CAWRPHSNTEAFF
TGTGCCTGGAGACCCCATTCGAACACTGAAGCTTTCTTT
>once|NA|TRBV6-6|TRBJ2-7
CASTTGTGSYEQYF
TGTGCCAGCACCACCGGGACTGGGTCCTACGAGCAGTACTTC
>NA|NA|TRBV28|TRBJ2-6
CASASNPFSGANVLTF
TGTGCCAGCGCTTCAAACCCCTTCTCTGGGGCCAACGTCCTGACTTTC
>NA|TRBD2|TRBV27|TRBJ2-3
CASASGGTDTQYF
TGTGCCAGCGCCAGCGGGGGCACAGATACGCAGTATTTT
>NA|TRBD2|TRBV5-1|TRBJ2-2
CASSLNSGGAGELFF
TGCGCCAGCAGCTTGAATAGCGGGGGAGCGGGGGAGCTGTTTTTT
>NA|TRBD2|TRBV5-4|TRBJ2-1
CASSLGPTSGGYNEQFF
TGTGCCAGCAGCTTGGGACCCACTAGCGGGGGCTACAATGAGCAGTTCTTC
>NA|NA|TRBV6-5|TRBJ2-1
CASRNNRPNNEQFF
TGTGCCAGCAGGAACAACAGACCTAACAATGAGCAGTTCTTC
>NA|NA|TRBV19|TRBJ1-5
CASSIGTIDIQPQHF
TGTGCCAGTAGTATCGGGACCATAGATATTCAGCCCCAGCATTTT
>NA|TRBD2|TRBV10-1|TRBJ2-3
CASSGGTNVRQYF
TGCGCCAGCAGTGGGGGGACTAACGTAAGGCAGTATTTT
>NA|NA|TRBV7-8|TRBJ2-7
CASSLPPGHEQYF
TGTGCCAGCAGCTTGCCGCCGGGTCACGAGCAGTACTTC
>NA|NA|TRBV28|TRBJ1-2
CASSFEGVYGYTF
TGTGCCAGCAGTTTTGAAGGGGTCTATGGCTACACCTTC
>NA|TRBD2|TRBV18|TRBJ2-3
CASSPTSVVTDTQYF
TGTGCCAGCTCACCGACTAGCGTAGTCACAGATACGCAGTATTTT
>NA|TRBD1|TRBV6-4|TRBJ2-3
CASSDSRGPTDTQYF
TGTGCCAGCAGTGACTCGAGGGGGCCCACAGATACGCAGTATTTT
>NA|NA|TRBV5-1|TRBJ1-2
CASRLDGADGYTF
TGCGCCAGCAGGTTGGACGGCGCAGATGGCTACACCTTC
>NA|NA|TRBV28|TRBJ1-1
CASSSTGRTEAFF
TGTGCCAGCAGTTCCACAGGGAGAACTGAAGCTTTCTTT
>NA|TRBD2|TRBV9|TRBJ2-3
CASSVATSGRSDTQYF
TGTGCCAGCAGCGTAGCTACTAGCGGGAGGTCAGATACGCAGTATTTT
>NA|TRBD1|TRBV5-1|TRBJ2-2
CASSSGQGSTGELFF
TGCGCCAGCAGCTCGGGACAGGGTAGCACCGGGGAGCTGTTTTTT
>once|TRBD1|TRBV4-1|TRBJ1-4
CASRADRLATNEKLFF
TGCGCCAGCAGGGCGGACAGGCTTGCAACTAATGAAAAACTGTTTTTT
>NA|NA|TRBV5-4|TRBJ1-1
CASSLRLEAEAFF
TGTGCCAGCAGCTTACGGCTGGAGGCTGAAGCTTTCTTT
>once|NA|TRBV7-9|TRBJ2-7
CASSVAYEQYF
TGTGCCAGCAGTGTCGCCTACGAGCAGTACTTC
>NA|NA|TRBV18|TRBJ1-5
CASSPDTSISPQHF
TGTGCCAGCTCACCGGACACGTCGATCAGCCCCCAGCATTTT
>NA|TRBD1|TRBV9|TRBJ1-2
CASSVDRGNYGYTF
TGTGCCAGCAGCGTCGACAGGGGTAACTATGGCTACACCTTC
>NA|NA|TRBV6-1|TRBJ1-6
CASSGGSTSGVNSPLHF
TGTGCCAGCAGTGGGGGGTCGACCTCGGGCGTTAATTCACCCCTCCACTTT
>NA|TRBD1|TRBV19|TRBJ2-1
CASSIGGAGGNEQFF
TGTGCCAGTAGTATAGGTGGGGCAGGGGGCAATGAGCAGTTCTTC
>NA|NA|TRBV2|TRBJ2-1
CASSERASSYNEQFF
TGTGCCAGCAGTGAAAGGGCTAGCTCATACAATGAGCAGTTCTTC
>NA|NA|TRBV5-6|TRBJ1-6
CASSIGSLDKNSPLHF
TGTGCCAGCAGCATTGGAAGCCTGGATAAGAATTCACCCCTCCACTTT
>NA|NA|TRBV5-1|TRBJ2-1
CASSSTGFSEQFF
TGCGCCAGCAGCTCTACAGGGTTCTCTGAGCAGTTCTTC
>NA|NA|TRBV2|TRBJ2-1
CASRDPLGNEQFF
TGTGCCAGCAGGGACCCTCTTGGAAATGAGCAGTTCTTC
>NA|TRBD1|TRBV5-1|TRBJ1-1
CASSTDTGALGTEAFF
TGCGCCAGCAGCACGGACACAGGGGCCTTGGGGACTGAAGCTTTCTTT
>NA|TRBD2|TRBV5-1|TRBJ2-3
CASSFGTSGTSGTQYF
TGCGCCAGCAGCTTTGGGACTAGCGGGACCTCCGGTACGCAGTATTTT
>NA|NA|TRBV5-1|TRBJ1-1
CASSPVGTWDTEAFF
TGCGCCAGCAGCCCCGTAGGGACGTGGGACACTGAAGCTTTCTTT
>NA|NA|TRBV6-1|TRBJ2-6
CASSERAYGANVLTF
TGTGCCAGCAGTGAACGGGCATATGGGGCCAACGTCCTGACTTTC
>few|TRBD2|TRBV7-2|TRBJ2-5
CASSLGLAGSGETQYF
TGTGCCAGCAGCTTAGGGCTAGCGGGGTCAGGGGAGACCCAGTACTTC
>once|NA|TRBV18|TRBJ2-1
CASSPGLALTYNEQFF
TGTGCCAGCTCACCAGGGTTAGCGCTAACCTACAATGAGCAGTTCTTC
>NA|TRBD1|TRBV5-1|TRBJ2-5
CASSFHRGEETQYF
TGCGCCAGCAGCTTTCACAGGGGCGAAGAGACCCAGTACTTC
>NA|TRBD2|TRBV7-2|TRBJ2-3
CASSLAHGRVRDTQYF
TGTGCCAGCAGCTTAGCCCACGGGAGGGTTAGGGATACGCAGTATTTT
>NA|TRBD1|TRBV10-2|TRBJ2-2
CASAWTGGVTGELFF
TGCGCCAGCGCCTGGACAGGGGGCGTCACCGGGGAGCTGTTTTTT
>NA|NA|TRBV7-2|TRBJ1-2
CASLRGAAGNYGYTF
TGTGCCAGTCTTCGAGGGGCGGCAGGGAACTATGGCTACACCTTC
>NA|TRBD1|TRBV18|TRBJ2-5
CASSTTGIETQYF
TGTGCCAGCTCAACGACAGGGATCGAGACCCAGTACTTC
>NA|NA|TRBV2|TRBJ1-1
CASSVESNTEAFF
TGTGCCAGCAGTGTGGAGTCGAACACTGAAGCTTTCTTT
>NA|NA|TRBV14|TRBJ1-2
CASSQDVGHGYTF
TGTGCCAGCAGCCAAGATGTGGGACATGGCTACACCTTC
>NA|TRBD2|TRBV4-3|TRBJ2-5
CASSQPGLAGTQYF
TGCGCCAGCAGCCAACCAGGACTAGCGGGGACCCAGTACTTC
>NA|TRBD2|TRBV6-6|TRBJ2-7
CASSRTSGPYEQYF
TGTGCCAGCAGTCGGACTAGCGGTCCCTACGAGCAGTACTTC
>NA|NA|TRBV2|TRBJ1-3
CASSEGGYTAGNTIYF
TGTGCCAGCAGTGAAGGCGGGTATACTGCTGGAAACACCATATATTTT
>NA|TRBD1|TRBV2|TRBJ1-5
CASSDFRTGGKPQHF
TGTGCCAGCAGTGATTTTCGGACAGGAGGTAAGCCCCAGCATTTT
>NA|NA|TRBV23-1|TRBJ1-2
CASSQSVGAGYTF
TGCGCCAGCAGTCAATCGGTCGGGGCTGGCTACACCTTC
>NA|TRBD1|TRBV9|TRBJ1-6
CASTRGGSNSPLHF
TGTGCCAGCACCAGGGGGGGCTCCAATTCACCCCTCCACTTT
>NA|TRBD1|TRBV28|TRBJ1-6
CASNRGPNSPLHF
TGTGCCAGCAACAGGGGGCCAAATTCACCCCTCCACTTT